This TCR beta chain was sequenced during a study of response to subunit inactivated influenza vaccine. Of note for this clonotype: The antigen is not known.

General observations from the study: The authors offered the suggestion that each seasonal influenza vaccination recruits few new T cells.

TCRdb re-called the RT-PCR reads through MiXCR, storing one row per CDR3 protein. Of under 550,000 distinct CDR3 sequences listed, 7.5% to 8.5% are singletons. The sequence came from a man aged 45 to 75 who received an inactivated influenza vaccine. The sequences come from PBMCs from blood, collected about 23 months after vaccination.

The CDR3 sequence is CSVALSSDTQYF. The CDR3 DNA sequence: TGCAGCGTTGCCCTGTCGTCAGATACGCAGTATTTT. The chain has TRBV29-1 and TRBJ2-3; D not resolved. Trimming shortened V by 4 bases and J by 4 bases, and 9 bases separated the two germline ends. The length of the CDR3 is 12 residues. Germline loops: CDR1 SQVTM, CDR2 ANQGSEA.